This T cell receptor (beta chain) appears in the sequencing data of a study of multiple sclerosis patients with progressive multifocal leukoencephalopathy. Time point here: time of PML onset. Trimming removed 5 bases from V and 3 bases from J; junction bases left unmatched: 0. Germline V CDR1 and CDR2: LNHDA, SQIVND (reference sequence). This CDR3 contains 13 residues. Using immunoSEQ multiplex PCR, the repertoire was profiled, and TCRdb retains in-frame clones only, with some absent. The profile covers some 30,000 clones, with 85% to 90% appearing a single time and approximately 13% taken by the ten largest.

The source of this sequence is a young woman with progressive multifocal leukoencephalopathy. The rearrangement joins TRBV19 to TRBJ2-5; TRBD1 matches 10 bases. Sequenced here: PBMCs, sampled from a patient treated with natalizumab. Here the CDR3 reads CASSGTGEETQYF. CDR3 nucleotide sequence: TGTGCCAGTAGTGGGACAGGGGAAGAGACCCAGTACTTC.